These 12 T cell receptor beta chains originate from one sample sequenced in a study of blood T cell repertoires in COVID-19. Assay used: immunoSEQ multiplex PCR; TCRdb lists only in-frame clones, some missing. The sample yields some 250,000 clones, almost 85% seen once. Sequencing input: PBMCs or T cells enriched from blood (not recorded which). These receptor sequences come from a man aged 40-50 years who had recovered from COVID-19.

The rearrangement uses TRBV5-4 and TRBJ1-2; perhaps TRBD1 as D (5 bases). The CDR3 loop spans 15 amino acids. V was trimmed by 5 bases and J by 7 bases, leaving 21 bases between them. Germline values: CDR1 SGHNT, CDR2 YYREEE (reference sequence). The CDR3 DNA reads TGTGCCAGCAGGACCGGGGGGACCCATGGGGTTGGCTACACCTTC. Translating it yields CASRTGGTHGVGYTF.

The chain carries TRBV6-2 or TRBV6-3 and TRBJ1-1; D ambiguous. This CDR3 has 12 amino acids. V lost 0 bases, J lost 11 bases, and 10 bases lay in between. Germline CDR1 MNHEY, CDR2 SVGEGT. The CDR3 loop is CASSYSYFGAFF. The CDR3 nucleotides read TGTGCCAGCAGTTACTCGTACTTCGGGGCTTTCTTT.

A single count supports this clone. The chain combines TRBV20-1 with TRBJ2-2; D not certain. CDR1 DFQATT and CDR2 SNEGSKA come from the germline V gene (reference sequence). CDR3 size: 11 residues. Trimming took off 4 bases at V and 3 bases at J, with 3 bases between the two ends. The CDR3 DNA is TGCAGTGCTACCGACACCGGGGAGCTGTTTTTT. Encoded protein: CSATDTGELFF.

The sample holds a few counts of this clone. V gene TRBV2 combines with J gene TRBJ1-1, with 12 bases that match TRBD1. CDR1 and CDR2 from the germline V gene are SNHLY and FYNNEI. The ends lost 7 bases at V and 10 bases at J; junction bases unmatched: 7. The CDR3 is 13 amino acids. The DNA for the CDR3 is TGTGCCAGCATGCAGGGACAGGGGGCTCGAGCTTTCTTT. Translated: CASMQGQGARAFF.

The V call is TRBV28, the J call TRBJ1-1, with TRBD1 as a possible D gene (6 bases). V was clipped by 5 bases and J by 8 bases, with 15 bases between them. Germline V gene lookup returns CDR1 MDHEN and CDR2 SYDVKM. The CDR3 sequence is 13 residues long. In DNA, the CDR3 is TGTGCCAGCAGTCAAATACCCGGACAGGAAGCTTTCTTT. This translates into CASSQIPGQEAFF.

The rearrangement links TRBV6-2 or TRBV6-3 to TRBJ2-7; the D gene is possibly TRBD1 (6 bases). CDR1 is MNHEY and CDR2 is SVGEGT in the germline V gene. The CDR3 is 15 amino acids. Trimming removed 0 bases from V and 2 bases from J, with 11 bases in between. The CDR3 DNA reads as TGTGCCAGCAGTTACTCGATGCAGGGGACCTACGAGCAGTACTTC. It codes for CASSYSMQGTYEQYF.

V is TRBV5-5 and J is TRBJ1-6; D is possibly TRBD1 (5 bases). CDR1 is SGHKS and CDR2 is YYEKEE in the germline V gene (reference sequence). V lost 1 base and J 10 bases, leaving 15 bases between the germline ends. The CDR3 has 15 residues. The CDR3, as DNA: TGTGCCAGCAGCTTGTCTGGGACTGTCGGCTCACCCCTCCACTTT. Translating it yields CASSLSGTVGSPLHF.

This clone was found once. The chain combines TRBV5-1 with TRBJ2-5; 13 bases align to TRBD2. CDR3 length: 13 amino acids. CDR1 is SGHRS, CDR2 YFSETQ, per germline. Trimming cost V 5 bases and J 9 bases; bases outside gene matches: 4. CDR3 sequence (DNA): TGCGCCAGCAGTACTAGCGGGGGGGAGGCCCAGTACTTC. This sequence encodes CASSTSGGEAQYF.

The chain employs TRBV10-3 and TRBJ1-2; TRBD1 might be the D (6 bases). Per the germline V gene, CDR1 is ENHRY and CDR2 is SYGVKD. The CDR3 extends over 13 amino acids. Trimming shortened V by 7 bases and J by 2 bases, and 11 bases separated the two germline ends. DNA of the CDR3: TGTGCCATCACTATACAGGGAAACTATGGCTACACCTTC. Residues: CAITIQGNYGYTF.

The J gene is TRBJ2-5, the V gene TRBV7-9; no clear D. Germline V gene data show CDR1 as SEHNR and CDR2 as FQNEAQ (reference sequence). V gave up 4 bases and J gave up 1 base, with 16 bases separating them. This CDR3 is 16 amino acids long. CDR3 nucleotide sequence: TGTGCCAGCAGCTCACCCTACTCACAGCTCCAAGAGACCCAGTACTTC. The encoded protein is CASSSPYSQLQETQYF.

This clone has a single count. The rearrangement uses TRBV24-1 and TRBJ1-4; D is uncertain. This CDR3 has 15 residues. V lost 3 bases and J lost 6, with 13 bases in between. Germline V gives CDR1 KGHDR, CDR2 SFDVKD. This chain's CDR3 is CATSDHSRGYEKLFF. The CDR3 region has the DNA TGTGCCACCAGTGATCACAGCCGCGGGTATGAAAAACTGTTTTTT.

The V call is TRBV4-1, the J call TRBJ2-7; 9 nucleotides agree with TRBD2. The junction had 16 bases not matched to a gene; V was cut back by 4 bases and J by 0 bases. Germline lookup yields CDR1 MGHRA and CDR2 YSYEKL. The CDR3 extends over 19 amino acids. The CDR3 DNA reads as TGCGCCAGCAGCCCCCAAGGTCGCAGAGCGGGAGGCAACTCCTACGAGCAGTACTTC. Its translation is CASSPQGRRAGGNSYEQYF.